Below, 25 T cell receptor beta chains from the same sample are listed, as sequenced in a study of T cell repertoires in cytomegalovirus infection. MiXCR was run by TCRdb on the reads, yielding one entry per CDR3 protein. Found here are some 700,000 distinct CDR3 sequences, approximately 40% of them singletons; the top ten hold about 2.8%. The source material was PBMCs. Every receptor here comes from a human donor in good health (CMV status not recorded). Some clones in this sample may be carry-over from other donors' samples.

The gene calls are TRBV29-1 and TRBJ2-1; 11 bases fit TRBD2. Germline CDR1 is SQVTM and CDR2 is ANQGSEA. The ends lost 5 bases at V and 8 bases at J; junction bases unmatched: 8. The CDR3 spans 14 residues. The CDR3: CSVRLAGPLDEQFF. The CDR3 DNA sequence: TGCAGCGTTCGACTAGCGGGACCCCTCGATGAGCAGTTCTTC.

The V call is TRBV7-2, the J call TRBJ2-5, with D tentatively TRBD1 or TRBD2 (5 bases each). V was shortened by 5 bases and J by 5 bases, with 12 bases between the two germline ends. The CDR3 sequence is 13 residues long. From germline, CDR1 is SGHTA and CDR2 FQGNSA. CDR3 sequence: CASSPGTMETQYF. CDR3 coding DNA: TGTGCCAGCAGCCCCGGGACGATGGAGACCCAGTACTTC.

The chain combines TRBV12-3 or TRBV12-4 with TRBJ1-2; D possibly corresponds to TRBD1 (5 bases). The CDR3 totals 16 residues. V gave up 3 bases and J gave up 4 bases, with 18 bases separating them. For the CDR3, the DNA is TGTGCCAGCAGTTTTCGCAAGGGGCCGGGCGGCTATGGCTACACCTTC. This translates into CASSFRKGPGGYGYTF.

There are many counts of this clonotype. The chain is built from TRBV7-8 and TRBJ2-7; 9 nucleotides match TRBD2. The germline gives CDR1 SGHVS, CDR2 FQNEAQ. The ends lost 5 bases at V and 3 bases at J; junction bases unmatched: 8. CDR3 length equals 15 residues. CDR3 sequence (DNA): TGTGCCAGCAGCGTCGCGGCGGGGGGGTACTACGAGCAGTACTTC. The encoded protein is CASSVAAGGYYEQYF.

The V call is TRBV27, the J call TRBJ2-1, with D unclear. V was trimmed by 5 bases and J by 0 bases, leaving 11 bases between them. Germline V gives CDR1 MNHEY, CDR2 SMNVEV (reference sequence). The CDR3 contains 15 residues. The CDR3 DNA reads TGTGCCAGCAGTCCCGTCTGGAGCTCCTACAATGAGCAGTTCTTC. Residues: CASSPVWSSYNEQFF.

This clonotype was detected a few times. The rearrangement joins TRBV6-5 to TRBJ2-1; TRBD2 matches 9 bases. CDR1 and CDR2 from the germline V gene are MNHEY and SVGAGI. V trimming: 3 bases; J trimming: 7 bases; junction bases outside the gene matches: 7. This CDR3 spans 15 amino acids. The CDR3 nucleotides are TGTGCCAGCAGTTATGGGGCGGGGGGGCTGAATGAGCAGTTCTTC. This codes for CASSYGAGGLNEQFF.

About this clonotype: As the CDR3 is not closed by the conserved phenylalanine or tryptophan, this likely results from a read error. The DNA is omitted, as the CDR3 cannot be located on it reliably, and the CDR3 follows TCRdb's listing. The CDR3 here is CASSLWRKGGTFR. The rearrangement links TRBV28 to TRBJ1-1. The V gene's germline CDR1 is MDHEN and CDR2 SYDVKM. The CDR3 is 13 residues long, counting both termini.

The table lists this clonotype with a few counts. The chain has TRBV5-8 and TRBJ2-2; possibly TRBD1 for D (6 bases). Trimming took 5 bases from V and 5 from J, leaving 13 bases between them. The germline gives CDR1 SGHTS, CDR2 YDEGEE. The CDR3 consists of 14 residues. CDR3 sequence reads: CASRTGVFTGELFF. CDR3 nucleotide sequence: TGTGCCAGCAGGACAGGAGTTTTTACCGGGGAGCTGTTTTTT.

This clonotype was recorded a few times. The chain couples TRBV2 to TRBJ1-2, with D uncertain. The length of the CDR3 is 11 residues. V lost 2 bases, J lost 6 bases, and 4 bases lay in between. Germline values: CDR1 SNHLY, CDR2 FYNNEI. In DNA form, the CDR3 reads TGTGCCAGCAGTGAACGGGATGGCTACACCTTC. It codes for CASSERDGYTF.

This chain connects TRBV7-2 to TRBJ2-3; maybe TRBD1 (6 bases). This CDR3 has 13 residues. Germline V gene lookup returns CDR1 SGHTA and CDR2 FQGNSA. Trimming pared 7 bases from V and 4 bases from J, leaving 12 bases between. As DNA, the CDR3 is TGTGCCAGCACCCAGGGGTTCTCAGATACGCAGTATTTT. As protein: CASTQGFSDTQYF.

The chain recombines TRBV6-1 with TRBJ1-1, with D maybe TRBD1 (5 bases). Per germline, CDR1 MNHNS and CDR2 SASEGT. V gave up 6 bases and J gave up 0 bases, with 17 bases separating them. The CDR3 length is 16 residues. The CDR3 nucleotides read TGTGCCAGCAGCCTAACAATGACAGCCGTGAACACTGAAGCTTTCTTT. Translated: CASSLTMTAVNTEAFF.

The V and J genes are TRBV6-2 or TRBV6-3 and TRBJ2-1; TRBD2 aligns across 12 bases. V lost 2 bases to trimming and J lost 10 bases; unmatched junction nucleotides: 6. The CDR3 is 15 amino acids. CDR1 and CDR2 from the germline V gene are MNHEY and SVGEGT. Here the CDR3 reads CASSYMTSGSGEQFF. Written as DNA, the CDR3 is TGTGCCAGCAGTTACATGACTAGCGGGAGCGGAGAGCAGTTCTTC.

This clonotype was found a few times. The chain links TRBV5-4 to TRBJ2-1; 13 nucleotides match TRBD2. The germline CDR1 and CDR2 sequences are SGHNT and YYREEE (reference sequence). The CDR3 loop spans 17 amino acids. J was trimmed by 6 bases and V by 4 bases; bases with no gene match: 10. CDR3 sequence: CASSPGTSGARGNEQFF. The CDR3, as DNA: TGTGCCAGCAGCCCGGGGACTAGCGGGGCCCGGGGCAATGAGCAGTTCTTC.

This clonotype was detected only a few times. V gene TRBV10-3 combines with J gene TRBJ1-2; D is unresolved. CDR1 and CDR2 from the germline V gene are ENHRY and SYGVKD. The CDR3 covers 15 residues. Trimming shortened V by 8 bases and J by 3 bases, and 19 bases separated the two germline ends. CDR3 loop: CAIPAGPQPDYGYTF. The DNA of the CDR3 is TGTGCCATCCCGGCCGGACCCCAACCCGACTATGGCTACACCTTC.

The chain employs TRBV28 and TRBJ2-1; D is uncertain. CDR3 length: 16 residues. The germline gives CDR1 MDHEN, CDR2 SYDVKM. The V end lost 6 bases, the J end lost 0 bases, and 15 bases lay between the germline ends. In DNA form, the CDR3 reads TGTGCCAGCAGGTCCGGACGGGTGAGCTCCTACAATGAGCAGTTCTTC. It translates to CASRSGRVSSYNEQFF.

The chain combines TRBV28 with TRBJ2-7; D is unresolved. The CDR3 is 14 residues long. Germline V gene sequence: CDR1 MDHEN, CDR2 SYDVKM. The ends were cut back, 9 bases at V and 0 bases at J, with 15 bases in the middle. The DNA for the CDR3 is TGTGCCAGTATAGGTTCGGTGAGCTCCTACGAGCAGTACTTC. Amino acid sequence: CASIGSVSSYEQYF.

Comments on this clonotype: This CDR3 fails to terminate in the conserved phenylalanine or tryptophan, so it likely reflects a read error. The rearrangement uses TRBV5-5 and TRBJ2-5, with 11 bases matching TRBD2. The CDR3 contains 17 residues. The germline V gene encodes CDR1 SGHKS and CDR2 YYEKEE (reference sequence). V lost 0 bases and J lost 1; bases outside the gene matches: 5. CDR3 sequence: CASSLGFSGGGQETQYL. In DNA, the CDR3 is TGTGCCAGCAGCTTGGGTTTTAGCGGGGGGGGCCAAGAGACCCAGTACTTA.

This clonotype has a handful of counts. The V gene is TRBV27, the J gene TRBJ2-5; TRBD1 matches 8 bases. CDR1 is MNHEY and CDR2 is SMNVEV in the germline V gene (reference sequence). V shed 1 base and J 5 bases; nucleotides not matched to a gene: 6. This CDR3 is 15 amino acids long. The CDR3 sequence: CASSLWTGWPETQYF. As DNA, the CDR3 is TGTGCCAGCAGTTTATGGACAGGGTGGCCGGAGACCCAGTACTTC.

V and J are TRBV6-5 and TRBJ1-1; the D is unclear. The CDR3 covers 14 residues. Looked up from germline, CDR1 is MNHEY and CDR2 is SVGAGI. V dropped 0 bases and J dropped 1 base, with 6 bases sitting between them. CDR3 DNA sequence: TGTGCCAGCAGTTACTCGCAGCGGAACACTGAAGCTTTCTTT. Translating it yields CASSYSQRNTEAFF.

This clonotype was seen at least ten times. V gene TRBV7-2 combines with J gene TRBJ2-7, with TRBD1 identical over 10 bases. The V gene's germline CDR1 is SGHTA and CDR2 FQGNSA. This CDR3 has 17 amino acids. Trimming cost V 5 bases and J 2 bases; bases outside gene matches: 12. CDR3 protein: CASSLYTDRGETYEQYF. DNA of the CDR3: TGTGCCAGCAGCCTATACACGGACAGGGGGGAGACCTACGAGCAGTACTTC.

This sequence joins TRBV12-3 or TRBV12-4 and TRBJ1-5, with D possibly TRBD1 on 5 matching bases. CDR3 length: 16 residues. With 3 bases removed from V and 4 bases from J, the gap between germline ends came to 16 bases. The CDR3, as DNA: TGTGCCAGCAGTTTTGCGGGGACCTCGGGGAATCAGCCCCAGCATTTT. It translates to CASSFAGTSGNQPQHF.

The gene calls are TRBV19 and TRBJ2-3; D call uncertain. The CDR3 runs to 14 residues. Trimming took 1 base from V and 0 from J, leaving 5 bases between them. Germline CDR1 is LNHDA and CDR2 is SQIVND (reference sequence). This chain's CDR3 is CASSIALSTDTQYF. CDR3 nucleotides: TGTGCCAGTAGTATAGCCCTGAGCACAGATACGCAGTATTTT. The variable domain in full, with the rest retrieved from reference TRBV19 and TRBJ2-3, is DGGITQSPKYLFRKEGQNVTLSCEQNLNHDAMYWYRQDPGQGLRLIYYSQIVNDFQKGDIAEGYSVSREKKESFPLTVTSAQKNPTAFYLCASSIALSTDTQYFGPGTRLTVL.

The sample holds a few counts of this clonotype. CDR3 in amino acids: CASSPSRDHEQFF. For the CDR3, the DNA is TGTGCCAGCAGCCCCAGTAGGGACCATGAGCAGTTCTTC. The chain links TRBV11-1 to TRBJ2-1; D possibly uses TRBD1 or TRBD2 (5 bases each). Looked up from germline, CDR1 is SGHAT and CDR2 is FQDESV (reference sequence). V was shortened by 5 bases and J by 8 bases, with 13 bases between the two germline ends. The CDR3 spans 13 residues.

V usage is TRBV5-4 and J usage is TRBJ2-3; D remains ambiguous. This CDR3 has 13 amino acids. Germline V CDR1 and CDR2: SGHNT, YYREEE (reference sequence). Trimming cost V 4 bases and J 1 base, with 7 bases left between them. Here the CDR3 reads CASSDKGTDTQYF. The CDR3 nucleotides read TGTGCCAGCAGCGATAAGGGCACAGATACGCAGTATTTT.

The J gene is TRBJ2-7, the V gene TRBV3-1; perhaps TRBD1 as D (6 bases). V lost 3 bases, J lost 4 bases, and 16 bases lay in between. The CDR3 runs to 15 residues. Germline lookup yields CDR1 LGHDT and CDR2 YNNKEL (reference sequence). This CDR3 reads CASSHGQRPPYEQYF. CDR3 sequence (DNA): TGTGCCAGCAGCCATGGACAGAGGCCCCCGTACGAGCAGTACTTC.